This T cell receptor beta chain stems from a study of blood T cell repertoires in COVID-19. Study members were between about 18 and 95 years old and lived in some 26 US regions. Participant reports of clinical history set cohort assignment. Among Cohort 3 donors, those recovered had two negative PCRs, clearance, or symptom resolution. V lost 5 bases, J lost 0 bases, and 16 bases lay in between. Germline V gene data show CDR1 as SEHNR and CDR2 as FQNEAQ (reference sequence). The CDR3 runs 16 residues. Profiled with immunoSEQ multiplex PCR; TCRdb holds only in-frame clones, not every one. The table lists over 250,000 clones, approximately 87% of them singletons, with 5.3% in the top ten. The table lists this clone with a few counts.

The material sequenced was PBMCs or T cells enriched from blood (not recorded which). This chain links TRBV7-9 with TRBJ1-2; D is perhaps TRBD1 (5 bases). The origin of this receptor is a woman aged 25 to 39 who had recovered from COVID-19. The CDR3 DNA follows: TGTGCCAGCAGCCGATCGAGCGGGGGTACTAACTATGGCTACACCTTC. The encoded protein is CASSRSSGGTNYGYTF.